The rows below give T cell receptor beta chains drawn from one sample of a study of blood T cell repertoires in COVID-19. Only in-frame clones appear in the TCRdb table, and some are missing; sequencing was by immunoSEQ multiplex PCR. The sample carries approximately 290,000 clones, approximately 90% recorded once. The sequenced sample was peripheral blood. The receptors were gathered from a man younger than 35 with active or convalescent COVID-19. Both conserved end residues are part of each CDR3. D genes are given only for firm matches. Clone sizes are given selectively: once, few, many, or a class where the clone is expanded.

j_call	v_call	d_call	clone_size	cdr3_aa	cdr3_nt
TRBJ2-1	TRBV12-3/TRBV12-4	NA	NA	CASSRDEQFF	TGTGCCAGCAGCCGGGATGAGCAGTTCTTC
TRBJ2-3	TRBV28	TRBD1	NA	CASSLTGYTDTQYF	TGTGCCAGCAGTTTGACAGGGTACACAGATACGCAGTATTTT
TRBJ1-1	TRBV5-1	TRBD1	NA	CASSWGQGATEAFF	TGCGCCAGCAGCTGGGGACAGGGAGCCACTGAAGCTTTCTTT
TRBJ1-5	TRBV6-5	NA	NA	CASGLQNNQPQHF	TGTGCCAGCGGTCTGCAGAACAATCAGCCCCAGCATTTT
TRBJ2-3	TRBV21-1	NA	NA	CASSKRTPPTGAGGTDTQYF	TGTGCCAGCAGCAAACGCACCCCTCCGACAGGTGCCGGGGGCACAGATACGCAGTATTTT
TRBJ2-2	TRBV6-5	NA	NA	CASMRTANTGELFF	TGTGCCAGCATGAGGACAGCGAACACCGGGGAGCTGTTTTTT
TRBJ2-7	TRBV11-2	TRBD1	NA	CASSYPGQGHEQYF	TGTGCCAGCAGCTACCCGGGACAGGGGCACGAGCAGTACTTC
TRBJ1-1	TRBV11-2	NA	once	CASSLWDIGSEAFF	TGTGCCAGCAGCTTATGGGACATTGGATCCGAAGCTTTCTTT
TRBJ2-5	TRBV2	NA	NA	CASSDVGGRGAQYF	TGTGCCAGCAGTGATGTGGGCGGGCGCGGCGCCCAGTACTTC
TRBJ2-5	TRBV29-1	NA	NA	CSVLFTEGWETQYF	TGCAGCGTTCTTTTCACAGAGGGTTGGGAGACCCAGTACTTC
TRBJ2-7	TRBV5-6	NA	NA	CASSLAGSYEQYF	TGTGCCAGCAGCTTGGCCGGGTCCTACGAGCAGTACTTC
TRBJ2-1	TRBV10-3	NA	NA	CAASYGGNGNEQFF	TGTGCCGCTAGTTACGGAGGGAACGGGAATGAGCAGTTCTTC
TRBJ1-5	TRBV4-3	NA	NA	CASSQATTNQPQHF	TGCGCCAGCAGCCAAGCTACCACCAATCAGCCCCAGCATTTT
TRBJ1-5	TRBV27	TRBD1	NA	CASSPGTGGNRPQHF	TGTGCCAGCAGTCCGGGGACAGGGGGCAATCGGCCCCAGCATTTT
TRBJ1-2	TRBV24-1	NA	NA	CARRGGKSGYGYTF	TGTGCCCGAAGAGGAGGGAAGTCGGGCTATGGCTACACCTTC
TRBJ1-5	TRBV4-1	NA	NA	CASSQAWQGLGPQHF	TGCGCCAGCAGCCAAGCTTGGCAGGGCCTTGGGCCCCAGCATTTT
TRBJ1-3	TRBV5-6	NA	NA	CASRGVSGNTIYF	TGTGCCAGCAGGGGCGTCTCTGGAAACACCATATATTTT
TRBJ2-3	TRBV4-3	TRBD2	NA	CASSLGLAGVDTQYF	TGCGCCAGCAGCCTCGGACTAGCGGGGGTGGATACGCAGTATTTT
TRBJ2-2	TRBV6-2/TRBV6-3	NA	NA	CASSPGHETGELFF	TGTGCCAGCAGCCCGGGACATGAGACCGGGGAGCTGTTTTTT
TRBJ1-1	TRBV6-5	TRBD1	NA	CASSPPTGMNTEAFF	TGTGCCAGCAGCCCCCCGACAGGGATGAACACTGAAGCTTTCTTT
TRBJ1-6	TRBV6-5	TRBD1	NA	CASSPGQGVSPLHF	TGTGCCAGCAGCCCGGGACAGGGGGTTTCACCCCTCCACTTT
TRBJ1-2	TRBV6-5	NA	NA	CASSYGEYGYTF	TGTGCCAGCAGTTACGGAGAGTATGGCTACACCTTC
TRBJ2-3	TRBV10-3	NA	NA	CAISPGSTDTQYF	TGTGCCATCAGTCCAGGGAGCACAGATACGCAGTATTTT
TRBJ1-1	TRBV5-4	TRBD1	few	CASSYPGGTGLNTEAFF	TGTGCCAGCAGCTACCCAGGGGGGACAGGATTGAACACTGAAGCTTTCTTT
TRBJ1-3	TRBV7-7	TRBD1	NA	CASSAGTGAPSGNTIYF	TGTGCCAGCAGTGCCGGGACAGGGGCCCCTTCTGGAAACACCATATATTTT
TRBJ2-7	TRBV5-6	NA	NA	CASSPRWSEPQPQMHEQYF	TGTGCCAGCAGCCCCCGGTGGTCAGAACCACAGCCACAGATGCACGAGCAGTACTTC
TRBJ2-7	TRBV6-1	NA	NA	CASSEAVGGAWEQYF	TGTGCCAGCAGTGAAGCAGTAGGAGGGGCGTGGGAGCAGTACTTC
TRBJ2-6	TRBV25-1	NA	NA	CARNVMNCYSGANVLTF	TGTGCCAGAAACGTTATGAACTGCTACTCTGGGGCCAACGTCCTGACTTTC
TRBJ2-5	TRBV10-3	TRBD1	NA	CAISGQGETQYF	TGTGCCATCAGTGGACAGGGAGAGACCCAGTACTTC
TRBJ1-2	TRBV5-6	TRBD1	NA	CASSGRDSPNYGYTF	TGTGCCAGCAGCGGAAGGGACAGCCCTAACTATGGCTACACCTTC
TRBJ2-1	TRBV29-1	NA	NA	CSAWTIRNEQFF	TGCAGCGCGTGGACTATCCGGAATGAGCAGTTCTTC
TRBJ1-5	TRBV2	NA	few	CASSEEGRARNQPQHF	TGTGCCAGCAGTGAAGAGGGCAGGGCGCGCAATCAGCCCCAGCATTTT
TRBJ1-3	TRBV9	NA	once	CASSPQVYSGNTIYF	TGTGCCAGCAGCCCACAGGTTTACTCTGGAAACACCATATATTTT
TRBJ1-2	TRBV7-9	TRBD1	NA	CASSSGQPYGYTF	TGTGCCAGCAGCTCGGGACAGCCTTATGGCTACACCTTC
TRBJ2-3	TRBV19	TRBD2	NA	CASSLAGGDTQYF	TGTGCCAGTAGTTTAGCGGGAGGAGATACGCAGTATTTT
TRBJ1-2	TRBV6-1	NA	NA	CASSEATIFTGDGGYTF	TGTGCCAGCAGTGAAGCAACAATTTTTACAGGCGATGGTGGCTACACCTTC
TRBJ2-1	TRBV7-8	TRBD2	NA	CASSPQGLAYNEQFF	TGTGCCAGCAGCCCACAGGGACTAGCTTACAATGAGCAGTTCTTC
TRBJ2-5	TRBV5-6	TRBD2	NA	CASSYLAGGEETQYF	TGTGCCAGCAGTTATCTAGCGGGGGGTGAAGAGACCCAGTACTTC
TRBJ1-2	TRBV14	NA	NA	CASSQAGSGYTF	TGTGCCAGCAGCCAAGCTGGGAGTGGCTACACCTTC